This T cell receptor beta chain was documented in a study of yellow fever vaccine responses in identical twins. Study results and caveats: Twins reportedly showed a vaccine T cell response that seemed partly convergent and partly personalized.

A remark on this clonotype: Its cognate antigen is unknown.

Via MiXCR, TCRdb re-called the RT-PCR reads, giving one row per CDR3 protein. In the table there are under 25,000 distinct CDR3 sequences, around 76% of which are singletons. The sample in question was T cells from blood (PBMCs), unsorted or a sorted subset (not recorded which), obtained before or after yellow fever vaccination (not recorded which). The receptor comes from a young woman who received the yellow fever vaccine.

CDR3 protein: CASSEQVSPYNEQFF. CDR3 coding DNA: TGTGCCAGCAGCGAACAGGTGTCACCCTACAATGAGCAGTTCTTC. This sequence joins TRBV7-9 and TRBJ2-1; a weak D match, TRBD1 (5 bases). This CDR3 is 15 amino acids long. CDR1 SEHNR and CDR2 FQNEAQ come from the germline V gene (reference sequence). V lost 5 bases to trimming and J lost 2 bases, with 13 bases between them.